The 9 T cell receptor beta chains listed next were all sequenced from one sample in a study of cytomegalovirus exposure and HLA in healthy donors. PCR primers comprised 60 Vbeta and 13 Jbeta primers. Profiling relied on immunoSEQ multiplex PCR, and the TCRdb table lists in-frame clones only, not all of them. The data contain about 200,000 clones, 82% of them singletons. Sequenced: PBMCs. These receptors came from a boy between 2 and 10 years old in good health and CMV-seronegative.

This chain links TRBV4-3 with TRBJ2-2, with TRBD2 matching 7 bases. CDR1 and CDR2 from the germline V gene are LGHNA and YSLEER. The length of the CDR3 is 20 residues. V dropped 0 bases and J dropped 0; count of bases not matched to a gene: 13. The CDR3 spells CASSQESWRGSLANTGELFF. In DNA, the CDR3 is TGCGCCAGCAGCCAAGAGTCCTGGCGGGGGTCCCTCGCGAACACCGGGGAGCTGTTTTTT.

With respect to this clone: A read error may produce the germline difference seen at one junction end. The gene calls are TRBV9 and TRBJ2-1; D not resolved. The germline gives CDR1 SGDLS, CDR2 YYNGEE. The CDR3 consists of 12 residues. For the CDR3, the DNA is TGTGCCAGCAGCGTAGGTAGCAACGTGATGGTCTTC. Amino acids: CASSVGSNVMVF.

The genes are TRBV5-1 and TRBJ2-6, with TRBD1 matching over 8 bases. The CDR3 is 19 residues long. The J segment lost 0 bases and the V segment lost 4 bases, leaving 12 bases of the junction unmatched. In germline, CDR1 is SGHRS, CDR2 YFSETQ. CDR3 sequence (DNA): TGCGCCAGCAGCCTAACCCTGACAGGGGTCAGCTCTGGGGCCAACGTCCTGACTTTC. Amino acids: CASSLTLTGVSSGANVLTF.

J is TRBJ1-2 and V is TRBV9; D uncertain. This CDR3 spans 14 amino acids. CDR1 SGDLS and CDR2 YYNGEE come from the germline V gene. The ends were cut back, 3 bases at V and 6 bases at J, with 15 bases in the middle. The CDR3 DNA reads as TGTGCCAGCAGCGAAAACGGCGGAAGGCATGGCTACACCTTC. Amino acids: CASSENGGRHGYTF.

This chain connects TRBV19 to TRBJ2-3; D remains ambiguous. V dropped 3 bases and J dropped 5 bases, with 18 bases sitting between them. The CDR3 consists of 16 residues. From germline, CDR1 is LNHDA and CDR2 SQIVND (reference sequence). DNA for the CDR3: TGTGCCAGTAGTATTCCTCCCTGGCTAGACGGAGATACGCAGTATTTT. It encodes CASSIPPWLDGDTQYF.

V and J are TRBV18 and TRBJ2-3; 9 bases fit TRBD2. Germline CDR1 KGHSH, CDR2 LQKENI. Trimming removed 6 bases from V and 0 bases from J; junction bases left unmatched: 1. The CDR3 is made up of 14 amino acids. CDR3 sequence: CASSGTSSTDTQYF. CDR3 nucleotides: TGTGCCAGCTCCGGGACTAGCAGCACAGATACGCAGTATTTT.

The V and J genes are TRBV11-2 and TRBJ1-1; D call uncertain. Germline loops: CDR1 SGHAT, CDR2 FQNNGV. The CDR3 contains 13 residues. The V and J ends lost 8 bases and 3 bases respectively, with 13 bases between them. CDR3 loop: CASAFRRDTEAFF. In nucleotides, the CDR3 is TGTGCCAGCGCATTCAGGCGAGACACTGAAGCTTTCTTT.

A single count supports this clone. V and J are TRBV5-8 and TRBJ2-1; 9 nucleotides agree with TRBD2. Germline V lookup: CDR1 SGHTS, CDR2 YDEGEE. CDR3 length: 15 residues. With V trimmed by 0 bases and J by 4 bases, 2 bases remained unmatched. CDR3 region: CASSLGLAGYNEQFF. The CDR3 DNA reads TGTGCCAGCAGCTTGGGGCTAGCGGGGTACAATGAGCAGTTCTTC.

The chain joins TRBV30 to TRBJ1-5; a weak D match, TRBD1 (5 bases). The V end lost 0 bases, the J end lost 7 bases, and 13 bases lay between the germline ends. Per the germline V gene, CDR1 is GTSNPN and CDR2 is SVGIG (reference sequence). The CDR3 covers 14 residues. CDR3 in DNA: TGTGCCTGGAGTGTCTTCGGGGGTATCCAGCCCCAGCATTTT. Translated, it gives CAWSVFGGIQPQHF.